What follows describes a single TCR beta chain. The data originate from a study of CD8 T cells in Susac syndrome. Across the whole study: The Susac syndrome patients that were sequenced included 5 or 6 with active disease and roughly eight in remission.

With random hexamers, reverse transcription was performed on roughly 0.5 to 1 ug of RNA. Amplification of TCR beta CDR3 spanned 54 Vbeta and 13 Jbeta via immunoSEQ multiplex PCR. In TCRdb, the immunoSEQ multiplex PCR reads were re-called with MiXCR into one record per CDR3 protein. The sample holds some 140,000 distinct CDR3 sequences, 95% seen once. From blood CD8+ and CD4+ T cells, TCR beta sequences were generated. The V gene lost 5 bases and the J gene lost 4 bases, with 17 bases spanning the gap. This CDR3 is built from 15 residues. The germline V gene has CDR1 MNHEY and CDR2 SMNVEV (reference sequence).

The clonotype was recovered from a human donor with Susac syndrome. The sample consisted of CD8+ T cells from PBMCs. This sequence joins TRBV27 and TRBJ1-2, with D possibly TRBD1 on 5 matching bases. Here the CDR3 reads CASSPLGAGRYGYTF. The CDR3 coding sequence is TGTGCCAGCAGTCCCCTAGGGGCGGGACGCTATGGCTACACCTTC.